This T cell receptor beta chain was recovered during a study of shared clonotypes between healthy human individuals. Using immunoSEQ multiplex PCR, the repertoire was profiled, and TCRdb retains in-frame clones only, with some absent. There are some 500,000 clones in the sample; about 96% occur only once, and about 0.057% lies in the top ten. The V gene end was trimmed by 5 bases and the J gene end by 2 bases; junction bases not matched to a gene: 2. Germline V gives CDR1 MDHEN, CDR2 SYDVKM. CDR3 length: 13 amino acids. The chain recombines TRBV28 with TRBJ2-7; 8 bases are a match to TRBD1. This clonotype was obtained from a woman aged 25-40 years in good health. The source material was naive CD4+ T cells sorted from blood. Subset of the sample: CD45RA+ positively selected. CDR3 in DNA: TGTGCCAGCAGTACAGGGGGACCCTACGAGCAGTACTTC. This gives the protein CASSTGGPYEQYF.